Here is one T cell receptor beta chain with its context. Sequencing used immunoSEQ v3. The protocol was immunoSEQ multiplex PCR, while the TCRdb copy is restricted to in-frame clones and leaves out a portion. This sample carries more than 8,000 clones, 55% to 70% of them seen once, and the ten largest clones take about 12%. This sample is part of a study of TIL therapy for anti-PD-1-resistant metastatic lung cancer. The time point denotes: pre-treatment sample, taken before nivolumab and TIL therapy. Tumor tissue came from excised metastases, mostly pleural nodules or supraclavicular lymph nodes. This TCR derives from a person aged 25 to 85 with non-small cell lung cancer. The source was tumor tissue, collected at baseline.

The CDR3 sequence: CASSYSRGGADGYTF. The DNA of the CDR3 is TGTGCCAGCAGTTACTCGAGAGGGGGCGCAGATGGCTACACCTTC. The V gene is TRBV6-5, the J gene TRBJ1-2, with TRBD1 identical over 7 bases. The length of the CDR3 is 15 residues. V dropped 0 bases and J dropped 6; count of bases not matched to a gene: 7. The germline V gene has CDR1 MNHEY and CDR2 SVGAGI.